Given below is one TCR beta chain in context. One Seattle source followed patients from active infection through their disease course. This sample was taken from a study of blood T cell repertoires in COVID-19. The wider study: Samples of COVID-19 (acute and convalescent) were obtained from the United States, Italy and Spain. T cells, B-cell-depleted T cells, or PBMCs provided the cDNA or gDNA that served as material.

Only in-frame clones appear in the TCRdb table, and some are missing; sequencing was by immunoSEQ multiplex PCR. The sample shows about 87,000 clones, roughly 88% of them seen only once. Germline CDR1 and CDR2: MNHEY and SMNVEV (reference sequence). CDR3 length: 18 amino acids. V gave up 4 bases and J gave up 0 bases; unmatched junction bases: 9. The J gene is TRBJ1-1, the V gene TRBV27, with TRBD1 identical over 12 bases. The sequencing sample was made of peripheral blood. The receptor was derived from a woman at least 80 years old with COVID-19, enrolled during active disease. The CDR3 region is CASSSGDRGRTMNTEAFF. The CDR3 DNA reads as TGTGCCAGCAGTTCGGGGGACAGGGGGCGGACCATGAACACTGAAGCTTTCTTT.